This T cell receptor (beta chain) derives from a study of T cell responses to AZD1222 COVID-19 vaccine. At the level of the study: Investigators merged groups given second doses at roughly 4 or roughly 12 weeks. Study-wide results and limits: Vaccine-associated CD4 TCRs spanned spike, dominant at 160-218 and 743-854. Following two doses of AZD1222, Spike-specific TCR breadth and depth rose. Seropositivity was recorded at baseline in only five to seven AZD1222 recipients.

This clone came up once. The antigen is unknown. Data came from immunoSEQ multiplex PCR; TCRdb stores just in-frame clones and leaves some out. The sample yields 150,000 to 200,000 clones, 88% seen once. Trimming stripped 0 bases from V and 5 bases from J, with 11 bases between. Germline V gene data show CDR1 as SGHRS and CDR2 as YFSETQ. This CDR3 is 14 amino acids long. The specimen comprised peripheral blood, sampled on day 0 of AZD1222 vaccination. This clonotype was sampled from an adult in good health. The V gene is TRBV5-1, the J gene TRBJ2-5; D might be TRBD2 (6 bases). The CDR3 sequence: CASSLDPGRETQYF. The CDR3 region has the DNA TGCGCCAGCAGCTTGGACCCAGGGAGGGAGACCCAGTACTTC.